This entry lists 11 T cell receptor beta chains sequenced from one sample in a study of T-cell memory formation after mild COVID-19. TCRdb passed the 5' RACE reads through MiXCR, listing each CDR3 protein once. Of around 530,000 distinct CDR3 sequences listed, about a fifth are singletons. The sample was PBMCs or a T cell subset sorted from them (not recorded which). The receptors were sampled from an adult woman who had mild COVID-19 (a few samples of this study predate the infection). Cell type and time point are not known.

This clonotype was found a few times. CDR3 loop: CASTRTERAGELFF. The DNA of the CDR3 is TGTGCCAGCACCCGGACGGAGAGGGCCGGGGAGCTGTTTTTT. The chain recombines TRBV12-3 or TRBV12-4 with TRBJ2-2; D is perhaps TRBD2 (5 bases). Trimming cost V 7 bases and J 6 bases, with 15 bases left between them. The CDR3 length is 14 residues.

The genes are TRBV24-1 and TRBJ2-5, with 10 nucleotides matching TRBD1. The CDR3 runs to 16 residues. J lost 2 bases, V lost 7 bases, and 9 bases had no gene match. Germline V gene lookup returns CDR1 KGHDR and CDR2 SFDVKD. Here the CDR3 DNA reads TGTGCCACCAGCAAGCCCGGGACAGGGGAACAAGAGACCCAGTACTTC. It translates to CATSKPGTGEQETQYF.

This rearrangement joins TRBV7-9 to TRBJ2-1; 13 nucleotides line up with TRBD2. The CDR3 length is 15 residues. In germline, CDR1 is SEHNR, CDR2 FQNEAQ (reference sequence). V trimming: 5 bases; J trimming: 8 bases; junction bases outside the gene matches: 6. The CDR3 DNA reads TGTGCCAGCAGCGCTGGACTAGCGGGAGTACATGAGCAGTTCTTC. As protein: CASSAGLAGVHEQFF. Full variable domain (rest looked up from reference TRBV7-9 and TRBJ2-1): DTGVSQNPRHKITKRGQNVTFRCDPISEHNRLYWYRQTLGQGPEFLTYFQNEAQLEKSRLLSDRFSAERPKGSFSTLEIQRTEQGDSAMYLCASSAGLAGVHEQFFGPGTRLTVL.

The DNA of the CDR3 is TGCGCCAGCAGCCAAGAAACCAGCGGGGCCAGGGAGCAGTACTTC. Translating it yields CASSQETSGAREQYF. The chain recombines TRBV4-1 with TRBJ2-7; 7 bases agree with TRBD2. Losses at the gene ends were 0 bases for V and 7 bases for J; bases not matched to a gene: 9. Germline CDR1 reads MGHRA; CDR2 reads YSYEKL. The CDR3 has 15 residues.

The V and J genes are TRBV23-1 and TRBJ2-3; 7 bases match TRBD1. Being an ORF, TRBV23-1 has a function that is uncertain. This CDR3 has 16 amino acids. The junction had 3 bases not matched to a gene; V was cut back by 0 bases and J by 0 bases. The chain's CDR3 is CASSQSTGTSTDTQYF. CDR3 nucleotide sequence: TGCGCCAGCAGTCAATCGACAGGGACAAGCACAGATACGCAGTATTTT.

This clonotype was detected only a few times. The gene calls are TRBV2 and TRBJ2-3; D may correspond to TRBD1 or TRBD2 (6 bases each). The CDR3 consists of 15 residues. Germline lookup yields CDR1 SNHLY and CDR2 FYNNEI. V was cut by 4 bases and J by 4 bases, with 15 bases left in between. The CDR3 region is CASSVKGGPPDTQYF. DNA of the CDR3: TGTGCCAGCAGTGTAAAAGGGGGGCCCCCAGATACGCAGTATTTT.

This clonotype has only a few counts. J is TRBJ2-2 and V is TRBV4-1, with D uncertain. The CDR3 spans 17 residues. Germline lookup yields CDR1 MGHRA and CDR2 YSYEKL. Trimming removed 4 bases from V and 3 bases from J, with 18 bases in between. In DNA, the CDR3 is TGCGCCAGCAGCCTACCGGGTCGGGCGACCCACACCGGGGAGCTGTTTTTT. This gives the protein CASSLPGRATHTGELFF.

This clonotype occurred a few times. The gene calls are TRBV18 and TRBJ2-2; D unresolved. The CDR3 runs to 17 residues. Trimming took off 0 bases at V and 0 bases at J, with 11 bases between the two ends. The germline V gene encodes CDR1 KGHSH and CDR2 LQKENI. The CDR3 here is CASSPPTTTTNTGELFF. The DNA of the CDR3 is TGTGCCAGCTCACCACCGACAACAACCACGAACACCGGGGAGCTGTTTTTT.

This clonotype was seen a few times. V usage is TRBV7-6 and J usage is TRBJ2-3, with D hard to call. Germline CDR1 reads SGHVS; CDR2 reads FNYEAQ. The CDR3 loop spans 14 amino acids. Trimming cost V 4 bases and J 0 bases, with 8 bases left between them. The CDR3 coding sequence is TGTGCCAGCAGCTCAATGGGGAGCACAGATACGCAGTATTTT. Its translation is CASSSMGSTDTQYF.

This rearrangement joins TRBV5-1 to TRBJ2-1; 11 positions match TRBD1. V lost 4 bases to trimming and J lost 4 bases; unmatched junction nucleotides: 7. The CDR3 is 16 residues long. Germline V gene data show CDR1 as SGHRS and CDR2 as YFSETQ. The CDR3 spells CASSSGGQGGYNEQFF. In nucleotides, the CDR3 is TGCGCCAGCAGCAGCGGGGGACAGGGGGGGTACAATGAGCAGTTCTTC.

In this sample, this clonotype turned up a few times. The chain joins TRBV18 to TRBJ2-1; D unclear. Germline V lookup: CDR1 KGHSH, CDR2 LQKENI. The ends were cut back, 2 bases at V and 5 bases at J, with 16 bases in the middle. The CDR3 is 16 amino acids. The chain's CDR3 is CASSPTINRRDNEQFF. The CDR3 DNA follows: TGTGCCAGCTCACCAACAATCAACAGACGAGACAATGAGCAGTTCTTC.